Presented here are 8 T cell receptor beta chains from one specimen sequenced in a study of CD8 T cells in ankylosing spondylitis. The antigens of these receptors remain unknown. Study-wide findings and caveats: Seemingly characteristic of ankylosing spondylitis blood was a TCR beta motif consisting of eight highly homologous variants.

TCRdb redid the calling of the 5' RACE reads with MiXCR, one entry per CDR3 protein. This table holds 200,000 to 250,000 distinct CDR3 sequences, about 7% found once. The sequenced sample consisted of blood, either unsorted or a sorted T cell fraction (not recorded which). These receptors were obtained from a male donor with ankylosing spondylitis.

This clonotype was detected ten times or more. The chain links TRBV7-8 to TRBJ2-2; TRBD1 is a possible D gene (6 bases). Germline V CDR1 and CDR2: SGHVS, FQNEAQ. V lost 7 bases and J 0 bases, leaving 15 bases between the germline ends. The CDR3 sequence is 16 residues long. CDR3 sequence (DNA): TGTGCCAGCACCCTACCGGGACAAACGAACACCGGGGAGCTGTTTTTT. It translates to CASTLPGQTNTGELFF. Full variable domain (rest looked up from reference TRBV7-8 and TRBJ2-2): GAGVSQSPRYKVAKRGQDVALRCDPISGHVSLFWYQQALGQGPEFLTYFQNEAQLDKSGLPSDRFFAERPEGSVSTLKIQRTQQEDSAVYLCASTLPGQTNTGELFFGEGSRLTVL.

This clonotype was observed many times. The chain combines TRBV6-2 or TRBV6-3 with TRBJ2-7; D perhaps matches TRBD1 (5 bases). The CDR3 runs to 11 residues. Germline lookup yields CDR1 MNHEY and CDR2 SVGEGT. Between the trimmed V and J ends, which lost 8 bases and 6 bases, there was a span of 11 bases. The CDR3 here is CASRSTVEQYF. The CDR3 DNA reads TGTGCCAGCCGATCGACAGTCGAGCAGTACTTC.

This clonotype was recorded at least ten times. This sequence joins TRBV29-1 and TRBJ2-7; 11 positions agree with TRBD2. The germline CDR1 and CDR2 sequences are SQVTM and ANQGSEA. The V gene end was trimmed by 7 bases and the J gene end by 2 bases; junction bases not matched to a gene: 7. This CDR3 has 14 residues. CDR3 in DNA: TGCAGCGCTGGAGGTAGCGGGAGGGCCTACGAGCAGTACTTC. Translation: CSAGGSGRAYEQYF.

This chain connects TRBV19 to TRBJ2-1; 8 bases line up with TRBD2. The CDR3 is made up of 15 amino acids. J was trimmed by 8 bases and V by 5 bases; bases with no gene match: 11. Germline CDR1 reads LNHDA; CDR2 reads SQIVND (reference sequence). In DNA, the CDR3 is TGTGCCAGTAGTGCGCGGGAGGAGGTCAGGGATGAGCAGTTCTTC. This gives the protein CASSAREEVRDEQFF.

Many counts were recorded for this clonotype. The chain combines TRBV20-1 with TRBJ2-7; the match to TRBD2 covers 9 bases. The length of the CDR3 is 16 residues. The germline gives CDR1 DFQATT, CDR2 SNEGSKA (reference sequence). The V gene end was trimmed by 5 bases and the J gene end by 4 bases; junction bases not matched to a gene: 15. CDR3 DNA: TGCAGTGCTCCTTCGCCCAGCGGGAGGATTAAATACGAGCAGTACTTC. This translates into CSAPSPSGRIKYEQYF.

The chain recombines TRBV5-1 with TRBJ2-3; the match to TRBD2 covers 8 bases. V lost 2 bases to trimming and J lost 4 bases; unmatched junction nucleotides: 6. In germline, CDR1 is SGHRS, CDR2 YFSETQ. The CDR3 has 15 residues. The CDR3, as DNA: TGCGCCAGCAGCTTTAGCGGGGTTACTCCAGATACGCAGTATTTT. Its protein product is CASSFSGVTPDTQYF.

This clonotype has a count of ten or more. V gene TRBV6-2 or TRBV6-3 combines with J gene TRBJ2-3, with TRBD1 identical over 7 bases. Germline V lookup: CDR1 MNHEY, CDR2 SVGEGT. The CDR3 length is 14 residues. The V and J ends lost 3 bases and 3 bases, in that order; junction bases with no gene match: 3. Written as DNA, the CDR3 is TGTGCCAGCAGTTATGTCAGGGGGACAGATACGCAGTATTTT. Translation: CASSYVRGTDTQYF.

This clonotype was picked up a small number of times. CDR3 nucleotides: TGTGCCAGCAGCTTAAGCCGGGGCCTAGCGGGAGAGCTACGCCACGAGCAGTACTTC. Protein: CASSLSRGLAGELRHEQYF. The rearrangement joins TRBV11-1 to TRBJ2-7, with 10 bases fitting TRBD2. The CDR3 has 19 amino acids. Germline trimming cut 2 bases from V and 5 bases from J; bases unmatched to any gene: 18. The germline V gene has CDR1 SGHAT and CDR2 FQDESV (reference sequence).